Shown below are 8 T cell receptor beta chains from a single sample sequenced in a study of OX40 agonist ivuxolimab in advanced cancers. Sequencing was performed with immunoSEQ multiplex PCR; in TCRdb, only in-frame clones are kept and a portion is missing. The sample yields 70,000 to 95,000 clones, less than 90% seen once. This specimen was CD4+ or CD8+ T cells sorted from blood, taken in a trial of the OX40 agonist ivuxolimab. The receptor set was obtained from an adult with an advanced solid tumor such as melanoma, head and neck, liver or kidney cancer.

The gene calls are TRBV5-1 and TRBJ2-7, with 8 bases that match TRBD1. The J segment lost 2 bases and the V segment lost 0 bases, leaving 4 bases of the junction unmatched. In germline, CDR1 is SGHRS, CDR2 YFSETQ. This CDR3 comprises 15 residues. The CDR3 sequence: CASSLDPGQAYEQYF. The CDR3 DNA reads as TGCGCCAGCAGCTTGGATCCGGGACAGGCCTACGAGCAGTACTTC.

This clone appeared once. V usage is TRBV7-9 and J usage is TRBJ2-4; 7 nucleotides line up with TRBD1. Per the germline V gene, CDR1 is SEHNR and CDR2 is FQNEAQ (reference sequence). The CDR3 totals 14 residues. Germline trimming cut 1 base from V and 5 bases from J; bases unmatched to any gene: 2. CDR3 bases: TGTGCCAGCAGCTTAGAAGGGACAGAAAACATTCAGTACTTC. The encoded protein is CASSLEGTENIQYF.

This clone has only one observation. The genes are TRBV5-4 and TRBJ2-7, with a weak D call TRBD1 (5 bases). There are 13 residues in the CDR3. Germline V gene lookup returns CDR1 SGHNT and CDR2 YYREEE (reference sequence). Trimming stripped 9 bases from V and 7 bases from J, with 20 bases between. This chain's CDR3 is CATQLERGGEQYV. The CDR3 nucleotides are TGTGCCACCCAGCTTGAAAGGGGCGGAGAGCAGTACGTC.

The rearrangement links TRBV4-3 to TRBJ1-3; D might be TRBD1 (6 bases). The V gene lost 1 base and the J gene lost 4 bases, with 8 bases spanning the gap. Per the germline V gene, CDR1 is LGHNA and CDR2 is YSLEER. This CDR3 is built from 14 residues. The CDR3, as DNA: TGCGCCAGCAGCCAAGCAGGGGTCGGAAACACCATATATTTT. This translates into CASSQAGVGNTIYF.

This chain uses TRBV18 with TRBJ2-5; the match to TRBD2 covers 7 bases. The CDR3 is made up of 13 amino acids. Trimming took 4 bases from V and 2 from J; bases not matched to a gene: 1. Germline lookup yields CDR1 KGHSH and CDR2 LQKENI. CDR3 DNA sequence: TGTGCCAGCTCACGCGGGGGTCAAGAGACCCAGTACTTC. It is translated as CASSRGGQETQYF.

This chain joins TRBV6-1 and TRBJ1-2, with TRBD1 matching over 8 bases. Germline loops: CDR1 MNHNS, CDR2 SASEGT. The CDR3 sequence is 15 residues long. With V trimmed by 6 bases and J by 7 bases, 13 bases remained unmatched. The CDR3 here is CASRLGQGVKIGYTF. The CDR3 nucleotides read TGTGCCAGCAGACTAGGACAGGGTGTTAAGATTGGCTACACCTTC.

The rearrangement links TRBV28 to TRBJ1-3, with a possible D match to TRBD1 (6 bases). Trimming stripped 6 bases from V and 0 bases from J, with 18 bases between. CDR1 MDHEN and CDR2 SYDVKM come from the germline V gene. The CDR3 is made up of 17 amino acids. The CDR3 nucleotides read TGTGCCAGCAGCTCAGACCAGGGGACCGGCTCTGGAAACACCATATATTTT. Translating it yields CASSSDQGTGSGNTIYF.

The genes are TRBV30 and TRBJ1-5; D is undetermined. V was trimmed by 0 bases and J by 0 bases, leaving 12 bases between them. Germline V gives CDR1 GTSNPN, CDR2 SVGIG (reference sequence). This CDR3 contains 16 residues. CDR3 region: CAWSVSSSLSNQPQHF. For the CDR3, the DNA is TGTGCCTGGAGTGTATCCAGTTCACTTAGCAATCAGCCCCAGCATTTT.